The T cell receptor (beta chain) described here comes from a study of cytomegalovirus exposure and HLA in healthy donors. The CDR3 has 14 residues. Germline CDR1 SGHRS, CDR2 YFSETQ. J was trimmed by 6 bases and V by 1 base; bases with no gene match: 6. In the PCR, 60 Vbeta and 13 Jbeta primers were used. The data were produced by immunoSEQ multiplex PCR, yet TCRdb's version contains in-frame clones alone and is incomplete. Counted here are 95,000 to 150,000 clones, about three quarters occurring once; the ten biggest clones make up about 3%. The gene calls are TRBV5-1 and TRBJ1-2, with 7 nucleotides matching TRBD1. Sequenced sample: PBMCs. The TCR originated in a man aged 25-40 years in good health and CMV-seronegative. The chain's CDR3 is CASSLQRGQNGYTF. The CDR3 region has the DNA TGCGCCAGCAGCTTGCAGAGGGGGCAGAATGGCTACACCTTC.